The rows below give T cell receptor beta chains drawn from one sample of a study of T-cell reconstitution after alpha-beta-depleted transplantation in children. TCRdb fed the PCR reads into MiXCR, producing one record per CDR3 protein. The table records under 300,000 distinct CDR3 sequences, 11% of them present only once. The material was peripheral blood, obtained 180 days after TCRalphabeta/CD19-depleted stem cell transplant. Receptors were obtained from a male patient between 2 and 10 years old who had a stem cell transplant for chronic granulomatous disease, so the T cells may come from the graft donor. CDR3s include the opening cysteine and the closing phenylalanine or tryptophan. Each record gives: J gene, clone size, V gene, D gene, CDR3 protein, CDR3 DNA. A D gene is named only where the DNA matches it firmly. Clone size is given for some rows only: seen once, a few or many times, or a class if the clone is expanded.

>TRBJ2-5|many|TRBV6-1|TRBD1
CASSEGQGQGRTQYF
TGTGCCAGCAGTGAAGGGCAGGGACAGGGGAGGACCCAGTACTTC
>TRBJ1-5|many|TRBV5-5|TRBD1
CASSFRGGPQHF
TGTGCCAGCAGCTTCAGGGGGGGACCCCAGCATTTT
>TRBJ2-1|many|TRBV20-1|-
CSAREQGRYNEQFF
TGCAGTGCTAGAGAGCAGGGGAGGTACAATGAGCAGTTCTTC
>TRBJ2-7|many|TRBV7-9|-
CASSKTVDYEQYF
TGTGCCAGCAGCAAGACAGTTGACTACGAGCAGTACTTC
>TRBJ2-7|many|TRBV29-1|TRBD2
CSVVTGTSSYEQYF
TGCAGCGTTGTAACCGGGACTAGCTCCTACGAGCAGTACTTC
>TRBJ2-1|many|TRBV20-1|TRBD2
CSARSTSGMLNEQFF
TGCAGTGCTAGATCGACTAGCGGGATGTTAAATGAGCAGTTCTTC
>TRBJ2-5|many|TRBV5-1|TRBD2
CASSLNSGNRQETQYF
TGCGCCAGCAGCCTAAATAGCGGGAACCGCCAAGAGACCCAGTACTTC
>TRBJ2-1|many|TRBV4-3|-
CASSLSRTPVEQFF
TGCGCCAGCAGCCTATCGAGGACCCCGGTTGAGCAGTTCTTC
>TRBJ2-5|many|TRBV12-3/TRBV12-4|-
CASSFRLGQETQYF
TGTGCCAGCAGTTTCAGATTAGGCCAAGAGACCCAGTACTTC
>TRBJ2-3|many|TRBV4-3|-
CASSARGTDTQYF
TGCGCCAGCAGCGCACGGGGGACAGATACGCAGTATTTT
>TRBJ2-1|many|TRBV6-1|TRBD1
CATHRQGNHEQFF
TGTGCCACTCATCGACAGGGAAACCATGAGCAGTTCTTC
>TRBJ2-5|many|TRBV20-1|-
CSASRPQGGGETQYF
TGCAGTGCTAGCCGACCACAGGGTGGGGGAGAGACCCAGTACTTC
>TRBJ2-1|many|TRBV12-3/TRBV12-4|-
CASSPLGKYNEQFF
TGTGCCAGCAGTCCCTTAGGGAAATACAATGAGCAGTTCTTC
>TRBJ1-1|many|TRBV5-1|-
CASSGVGATEAFF
TGCGCCAGCAGCGGGGTGGGGGCCACTGAAGCTTTCTTT
>TRBJ2-1|many|TRBV18|-
CASRKGDNNEQFF
TGTGCCAGCCGCAAAGGGGATAACAATGAGCAGTTCTTC
>TRBJ2-1|many|TRBV10-2|-
CASRTTGSSYNEQFF
TGCGCCAGCAGGACCACAGGGTCCTCCTACAATGAGCAGTTCTTC
>TRBJ2-7|many|TRBV12-3/TRBV12-4|-
CASSPLTAPYEQYF
TGTGCCAGCAGCCCTTTGACAGCCCCGTACGAGCAGTACTTC
>TRBJ1-5|-|TRBV5-4|-
CASSYGLGQPQHF
TGTGCCAGCAGCTACGGACTGGGTCAGCCCCAGCATTTT
>TRBJ2-1|many|TRBV5-1|TRBD2
CASSSKPGLAAYNEQFF
TGCGCCAGCAGCTCAAAACCGGGACTAGCGGCCTACAATGAGCAGTTCTTC
>TRBJ2-1|many|TRBV12-3/TRBV12-4|-
CASSFQPESPHEQFF
TGTGCCAGCAGTTTCCAGCCCGAAAGCCCTCATGAGCAGTTCTTC
>TRBJ2-1|many|TRBV12-3/TRBV12-4|-
CASSRTSGSGNEQFF
TGTGCCAGCAGTCGCACGAGTGGAAGTGGTAATGAGCAGTTCTTC
>TRBJ2-3|many|TRBV20-1|TRBD1
CSARDLQGARDTQYF
TGCAGTGCTAGAGATCTCCAGGGGGCGCGAGATACGCAGTATTTT
>TRBJ2-1|many|TRBV29-1|TRBD2
CSVEDRGLAGVNEQFF
TGCAGCGTTGAAGATCGAGGACTAGCGGGAGTCAATGAGCAGTTCTTC
>TRBJ2-7|many|TRBV29-1|-
CSVVAREQYF
TGCAGCGTTGTGGCCCGCGAGCAGTACTTC
>TRBJ2-3|many|TRBV18|-
CASSPLVLTDTQYF
TGTGCCAGCTCACCATTGGTGTTGACAGATACGCAGTATTTT
>TRBJ1-6|many|TRBV7-8|-
CASSPVTRRDSPLHF
TGTGCCAGCAGCCCGGTGACACGAAGAGATTCACCCCTCCACTTT